This is a list of T cell receptor beta chains from one sample in a study of T cell responses to AZD1222 COVID-19 vaccine. Libraries were prepared by immunoSEQ multiplex PCR; TCRdb keeps only in-frame clonotypes and omits some of them. The table has approximately 160,000 clones, 85% to 95% seen once. This specimen was peripheral blood, taken on day 0 of AZD1222 vaccination. These TCRs come from an adult in good health. CDR3s include the opening cysteine and the closing phenylalanine or tryptophan. The D gene is left open where the match is weak. The size field is filled for only some rows; it gives once, few, many or a size class.

once	TRBD2	TRBV5-1	TRBJ2-1	CASSLTSGGTRSSYNEQFF	TGCGCCAGCAGCTTGACTAGCGGGGGTACTCGAAGCTCCTACAATGAGCAGTTCTTC
-	-	TRBV4-1	TRBJ2-3	CASSLPRLGLRPDTQYF	TGCGCCAGCAGTTTACCAAGGTTGGGACTTAGACCAGATACGCAGTATTTT
-	TRBD1	TRBV18	TRBJ1-2	CASSPRGPTYGYTF	TGTGCCAGCTCACCGAGGGGGCCCACCTATGGCTACACCTTC
-	-	TRBV7-2	TRBJ1-6	CASSPRDNRKNSPLHF	TGTGCCAGCAGCCCCCGGGACAACCGAAAAAATTCACCCCTCCACTTT
-	-	TRBV27	TRBJ2-3	CASSPQLVPDTQYF	TGTGCCAGCAGTCCACAACTAGTCCCAGATACGCAGTATTTT
-	-	TRBV18	TRBJ1-1	CASSTGGPFGAFF	TGTGCCAGCTCAACGGGGGGGCCGTTTGGAGCTTTCTTT
-	-	TRBV28	TRBJ2-3	CASFGAGADTQYF	TGTGCCAGCTTTGGGGCAGGGGCAGATACGCAGTATTTT
-	-	TRBV7-2	TRBJ1-6	CASSKAGNSPLHF	TGTGCCAGCAGTAAAGCTGGTAATTCACCCCTCCACTTT
-	-	TRBV2	TRBJ1-6	CASSGSGGSLHF	TGTGCCAGCAGTGGGTCCGGGGGTTCCCTCCACTTT
-	TRBD1	TRBV3-1/TRBV3-2	TRBJ1-2	CASSQVPGQGRGYTF	TGTGCCAGCAGCCAAGTCCCCGGACAGGGGAGAGGCTACACCTTC